This T cell receptor beta chain was sequenced during a study of blood T cells in healthy people across ages (dated by TCRdb to between 2015 and 2017). Concerning the study at large: In model experiments, roughly one uniquely barcoded TCR beta cDNA molecule per two T cells was captured by template switching. The study measured age-related changes in TCR beta repertoire diversity using deep sequencing normalized with unique cDNA molecular identifiers. Donors of different ages were randomly distributed across sequencing lanes to avoid experimental bias. The donors were divided into four age groups: young (average around 15 years), middle-aged (about 41), aged (approximately 64) and long-lived (about 84). Using the same blood draw, the study looked at two additional independent replicas of 1 million unique cDNA reads for two donors, one aged 18 to 30 and the other aged 80 or older. Study-wide conclusions, independent of this receptor: Conclusive comparison of naive and antigen-experienced compartments was prevented by the profiling of bulk unsorted PBMCs. There was a strong correlation between observed TCR beta diversity and the percentage of naive T cells measured by flow cytometry. Estimates of total diversity based on one million sequenced T cells were regarded as lower bounds and as underestimates. Because the CMV infection status of the donors was unknown, age-related changes in expanded clonotypes may potentially have been confounded. Compared with the aged group, the long-lived group had more naive CD4+ T cells, fewer expanded clones and increased TCR diversity, a pattern suggesting age selection. Observed TCR beta diversity per million T cells fell roughly linearly with age, and a significant reduction was already apparent by age approximately 41.

About this clonotype: No antigen is known for it. No much larger clonotype is one base removed from it; base qualities were not supplied.

Libraries were constructed by 5' RACE. The listed sequencing device is Illumina HiSeq 2500. A second roughly 6 to 12 cycle PCR used a sample-barcoded 5' primer and a J-beta primer mix. A template-switch 5' adaptor carrying 12 random nucleotides introduced a unique molecular identifier onto each TCR beta cDNA molecule. Each sample yielded at least 3 million CDR3-containing paired-end reads. First-strand cDNA was synthesized from all RNA with the Mint cDNA synthesis kit, primed by a TRBC-specific oligonucleotide. All cDNA was treated with uracil-DNA glycosylase and then went through a first 18-cycle PCR with the universal primers M1SS and BC2_uni_R. Per the source publication's procedure: For normalization, 1 million high-quality reads were randomly selected from each sample, with every read carrying a distinct molecular identifier. Reads with shared molecular identifiers were discarded instead of being binned into consensus sequences. MiTCR, run with a Q25 quality threshold and the strictest error-elimination algorithm, handled CDR3 identification, clonotype clustering and error correction. A nonparametric unseen species model with Euler transformation was used to estimate a lower bound on total TCR beta diversity. The public reads were reanalyzed by TCRdb: fastp trimming at Q25, MiXCR alignment, in-frame beta chains only. Each record represents a unique CDR3 protein, reported with the most common genes and DNA among its rows. These V and J calls are TCRdb output, not the study's own analysis. Counted in this sample were around 1.5 million distinct CDR3 sequences; around two fifths of them appeared once. The ten largest clonotypes hold under 8% of the sample.

The donors were roughly 40 Caucasian individuals from Russia, aged about 6 to 95 years, who were systemically healthy. Each donor gave ten milliliters of peripheral blood, drawn into EDTA-treated Vacutainer tubes. Ficoll-Paque density-gradient centrifugation was used to isolate PBMCs, with at least 6 million per sample. Total RNA was extracted from PBMCs with Trizol reagent, with at least 5.5 micrograms obtained per sample. The percentages of naive CD45RAhigh/CD27high T cells were determined by flow cytometry on a PBMC aliquot from every donor. The CDR3 contains 15 residues, cysteine and phenylalanine counted. The CDR3 DNA has 45 bases and is translated from base 1. From the germline V gene (reference sequence), CDR1 is LGHDT and CDR2 is YNNKEL. The germline ends are 11 bases apart after V is trimmed by 4 bases and J by 4 bases.

The clonotype originates from a woman between 18 and 30 years old in good health. This receptor chain uses TRBV3-1 and TRBJ1-6; confidence is insufficient to name the D gene. The specimen was blood. The CDR3: CASSPTDFYNSPLHF. In nucleotides, the sequence is TGTGCCAGCAGCCCCACGGATTTTTATAATTCACCCCTCCACTTT. With all but the CDR3 taken from the reference TRBV3-1 and TRBJ1-6 genes, the full variable domain is: DTAVSQTPKYLVTQMGNDKSIKCEQNLGHDTMYWYKQDSKKFLKIMFSYNNKELIINETVPNRFSPKSPDKAHLNLHINSLELGDSAVYFCASSPTDFYNSPLHFGNGTRLTVT.